A single T cell receptor (beta chain) is shown here with its context. Libraries were prepared by immunoSEQ multiplex PCR; TCRdb keeps only in-frame clonotypes and omits some of them. There are some 70,000 clones in the sample; about 90% occur only once, and approximately 40% lies in the top ten. The CDR3 has 17 residues. The germline V gene encodes CDR1 ENHRY and CDR2 SYGVKD. V was clipped by 6 bases and J by 0 bases; unmatched bases: 13. Followed longitudinally, the Seattle patients had been enrolled during active infection. The sample originates from a study of blood T cell repertoires in COVID-19. The overall study: Sites across the United States, Italy and Spain contributed samples from acute and convalescent COVID-19.

Sequenced: peripheral blood. V and J are TRBV10-3 and TRBJ1-1; TRBD1 aligns across 7 bases. This receptor was taken from a woman aged 55-70 years with COVID-19, enrolled during active disease. CDR3 bases: TGTGCCATCAGGACAGGGTTGGGGACCGAATTGAACACTGAAGCTTTCTTT. The encoded protein is CAIRTGLGTELNTEAFF.